Each of the 27 T cell receptor beta chains below was sequenced from the same sample in a study of T cells in Graves' hyperthyroidism and ophthalmopathy. There were TCR beta CDR3 regions amplified from RNA transcripts. The HTBI primer set was used in a first-round RT-PCR of the TCR CDR3. TCRdb passed the multiplex PCR reads through MiXCR, listing each CDR3 protein once. The sample has fewer than 650,000 distinct CDR3 sequences, about 14% seen once. The sequenced sample was blood. The receptors here all came from a woman aged 25 to 39 with Graves' hyperthyroidism that later progressed to Graves' ophthalmopathy.

This clonotype was seen repeatedly, ten times or more. The genes are TRBV27 and TRBJ2-3, with TRBD2 matching over 9 bases. J gave up 4 bases and V 2 bases, and 1 base lay outside the gene matches. The germline gives CDR1 MNHEY, CDR2 SMNVEV (reference sequence). This CDR3 is built from 14 residues. CDR3 sequence: CASSLAGGADTQYF. The CDR3 bases are TGTGCCAGCAGTTTAGCGGGAGGGGCAGATACGCAGTATTTT.

Many counts were recorded for this clonotype. The chain recombines TRBV27 with TRBJ2-3; TRBD2 matches 13 bases. The germline V gene has CDR1 MNHEY and CDR2 SMNVEV (reference sequence). J was trimmed by 4 bases and V by 5 bases; bases with no gene match: 9. The CDR3 totals 17 residues. The CDR3 coding sequence is TGTGCCAGCAGTCGGACTAGCGGGAGTTTGCCGTCAGATACGCAGTATTTT. This gives the protein CASSRTSGSLPSDTQYF.

The V call is TRBV4-3, the J call TRBJ1-5, with D tentatively TRBD1 (5 bases). The CDR3 loop spans 17 amino acids. Trimming left V 2 bases short and J 0 bases short, with 14 bases between. The V gene's germline CDR1 is LGHNA and CDR2 YSLEER. The CDR3 here is CASSQNQRDCSNQPQHF. In DNA form, the CDR3 reads TGCGCCAGCAGCCAAAATCAAAGGGACTGTAGCAATCAGCCCCAGCATTTT.

This sequence joins TRBV3-1 and TRBJ1-1; D possibly corresponds to TRBD1 (5 bases). The length of the CDR3 is 16 residues. CDR1 LGHDT and CDR2 YNNKEL come from the germline V gene (reference sequence). Trimming left V 2 bases short and J 1 base short, with 14 bases between. In nucleotides, the CDR3 is TGTGCCAGCAGCCAATTGCCCCAGGGCGGGAACACTGAAGCTTTCTTT. It specifies CASSQLPQGGNTEAFF.

This clonotype occurred a few times. J is TRBJ2-7 and V is TRBV19; the D is unclear. Germline values: CDR1 LNHDA, CDR2 SQIVND (reference sequence). The CDR3 contains 10 residues. Trimming left V 9 bases short and J 4 bases short, with 7 bases between. The CDR3, as DNA: TGTGCCAGACACTCTTACGAGCAGTACTTC. Its protein product is CARHSYEQYF.

This clonotype appeared a few times. The chain has TRBV7-9 and TRBJ2-7, with D tentatively TRBD1 (5 bases). This CDR3 region has 16 residues. V was shortened by 2 bases and J by 2 bases, with 16 bases between the two germline ends. In germline, CDR1 is SEHNR, CDR2 FQNEAQ (reference sequence). This chain's CDR3 is CASSLKAGMAAYEQYF. The DNA for the CDR3 is TGTGCCAGCAGCTTAAAGGCAGGGATGGCGGCCTACGAGCAGTACTTC.

The rearrangement joins TRBV19 to TRBJ2-2; possibly TRBD1 for D (6 bases). Trimming removed 9 bases at V and 5 bases at J, with 13 bases between. This CDR3 comprises 13 residues. Germline V lookup: CDR1 LNHDA, CDR2 SQIVND (reference sequence). The CDR3 loop is CASRFTGTGELFF. The CDR3 DNA follows: TGTGCCAGCCGGTTTACAGGGACCGGGGAGCTGTTTTTT.

This clonotype was observed at least ten times. This chain joins TRBV6-6 and TRBJ1-3, with D perhaps matching TRBD1 (6 bases). Trimming cost V 0 bases and J 0 bases, with 9 bases left between them. Per the germline V gene, CDR1 is MNHNY and CDR2 is SVGAGI (reference sequence). The CDR3 runs to 16 residues. For the CDR3, the DNA is TGTGCCAGCAGTTACTCGGACAGCGGCTCTGGAAACACCATATATTTT. It specifies CASSYSDSGSGNTIYF.

This clonotype was picked up many times. The chain combines TRBV18 with TRBJ1-6, with D unresolved. This CDR3 comprises 14 residues. V shed 6 bases and J shed 6 bases, with 12 bases lying between them. Germline V gives CDR1 KGHSH, CDR2 LQKENI. CDR3 loop: CASSREQPNSPLHF. The CDR3 bases are TGTGCCAGCTCCCGGGAACAGCCTAATTCACCCCTCCACTTT.

This clonotype has only a few counts. The rearrangement joins TRBV11-3 to TRBJ1-6, with a weak D call TRBD1 (5 bases). Germline V lookup: CDR1 SGHNT, CDR2 YENEEA. The length of the CDR3 is 15 residues. Trimming removed 1 base from V and 8 bases from J, with 12 bases in between. The CDR3 here is CASSLVQGLDSPLHF. The CDR3 region has the DNA TGTGCCAGCAGCTTAGTTCAGGGCCTGGATTCACCCCTCCACTTT.

This clonotype came up many times. The chain has TRBV29-1 and TRBJ2-3; D unresolved. The CDR3 sequence is 13 residues long. The germline gives CDR1 SQVTM, CDR2 ANQGSEA. Here the CDR3 DNA reads TGCAGTGAGACAAGACCGGGCACAGATACGCAGTATTTT. This gives the protein CSETRPGTDTQYF.

Points on this clonotype: This could be a read error, since a much larger clone is one nucleotide away. V and J are TRBV6-1 and TRBJ1-2; D uncertain. The V gene's germline CDR1 is MNHNS and CDR2 SASEGT. V lost 3 bases to trimming and J lost 4 bases, with 9 bases between them. This CDR3 is 13 amino acids long. CDR3 coding DNA: TGTGCCAGCAGTGACCGGGCCAGCTATGGCTACACCTTC. The encoded protein is CASSDRASYGYTF.

This chain connects TRBV11-3 to TRBJ2-2; D ambiguous. V lost 1 base to trimming and J lost 7 bases, with 10 bases between them. The CDR3 sequence is 14 residues long. Germline CDR1 is SGHNT and CDR2 is YENEEA. The CDR3 loop is CASSLVGGDGELFF. The CDR3, as DNA: TGTGCCAGCAGCTTAGTAGGTGGTGACGGGGAGCTGTTTTTT.

This clonotype was counted many times. The gene calls are TRBV11-2 and TRBJ1-3, with D possibly matching TRBD1 (5 bases). This CDR3 region has 14 residues. V was clipped by 2 bases and J by 3 bases, with 8 bases between them. Germline CDR1 reads SGHAT; CDR2 reads FQNNGV. This CDR3 is CASSLHQGGNTIYF. The CDR3 coding sequence is TGTGCCAGCAGCTTACACCAGGGTGGAAACACCATATATTTT.

With respect to this clonotype: No conserved phenylalanine or tryptophan is present at the end of the CDR3, so a read error is the likely explanation. The rearrangement uses TRBV7-6 and TRBJ2-5; no definite D call. Trimming shortened V by 3 bases and J by 4 bases, and 6 bases separated the two germline ends. The CDR3 extends over 12 amino acids. Germline CDR1 SGHVS, CDR2 FNYEAQ. The chain's CDR3 is CASSLQRETQYS. CDR3 DNA: TGTGCCAGCAGCTTGCAGCGAGAGACCCAGTACTCC.

The V call is TRBV5-1, the J call TRBJ1-5, with 8 bases lining up with TRBD1. CDR1 is SGHRS, CDR2 YFSETQ, per germline. The V segment lost 4 bases and the J segment 3 bases; nucleotides outside the gene matches: 3. The CDR3 totals 14 residues. CDR3 sequence (DNA): TGCGCCAGCAGCCAGGGGGCGGTCAATCAGCCCCAGCATTTT. This sequence encodes CASSQGAVNQPQHF.

This clonotype was detected only a few times. V usage is TRBV10-1 and J usage is TRBJ2-7; 7 nucleotides line up with TRBD1. In germline, CDR1 is WNHNN, CDR2 SYGVQD (reference sequence). V was clipped by 4 bases and J by 4 bases; unmatched bases: 4. This CDR3 contains 13 residues. CDR3 protein: CASSVGTDYEQYF. CDR3 bases: TGCGCCAGCAGTGTTGGGACAGATTACGAGCAGTACTTC.

J is TRBJ1-2 and V is TRBV30, with D unclear. Trimming took off 4 bases at V and 8 bases at J, with 14 bases between the two ends. Germline lookup yields CDR1 GTSNPN and CDR2 SVGIG (reference sequence). The CDR3 is 12 residues long. This CDR3 is CAWKGQLEGYTF. CDR3 bases: TGTGCCTGGAAGGGCCAACTGGAAGGCTACACCTTC.

As regards this clonotype: A much larger clone sits a single nucleotide away, making a read error possible. J is TRBJ2-1 and V is TRBV11-1, with 9 bases identical to TRBD2. Germline V gene lookup returns CDR1 SGHAT and CDR2 FQDESV (reference sequence). The CDR3 spans 16 residues. V shed 6 bases and J 3 bases; nucleotides not matched to a gene: 9. DNA of the CDR3: TGTGCCAGCAGTTTCCGTAGACTAGCGGACTACAATGAGCAGTTCTTC. As protein: CASSFRRLADYNEQFF.

This clonotype was seen ten or more times. V gene TRBV6-2 or TRBV6-3 combines with J gene TRBJ2-3; tentatively, D is TRBD2 (5 bases). The CDR3 contains 16 residues. CDR1 and CDR2 (germline): MNHEY, SVGEGT. The ends were cut back, 4 bases at V and 2 bases at J, with 16 bases in the middle. The CDR3, as DNA: TGTGCCAGCAGTTCCCAACGAGGAGGCTCCACAGATACGCAGTATTTT. Translation: CASSSQRGGSTDTQYF.

V usage is TRBV6-5 and J usage is TRBJ1-4; no definite D call. The V end was cut by 4 bases, the J end by 8 bases, with 26 bases between. This CDR3 has 18 amino acids. In germline, CDR1 is MNHEY, CDR2 SVGAGI. The DNA of the CDR3 is TGTGCCAGCAGTTTTTTCCCACCCGCCGGAGGTCTCGTCGAAAAACTGTTTTTT. This codes for CASSFFPPAGGLVEKLFF.

This clonotype was counted many times. This rearrangement joins TRBV28 to TRBJ1-3; D gene uncertain. CDR3 length equals 15 residues. The germline V and J ends were trimmed by 6 bases and 0 bases, with 12 bases remaining between them. CDR1 and CDR2 from the germline V gene are MDHEN and SYDVKM. CDR3: CASSAPGVSGNTIYF. The CDR3 DNA reads as TGTGCCAGCAGCGCCCCCGGGGTCTCTGGAAACACCATATATTTT.

This clonotype was observed at least ten times. The J gene is TRBJ2-1, the V gene TRBV20-1, with 7 bases matching TRBD2. J was trimmed by 0 bases and V by 3 bases; bases with no gene match: 5. Germline CDR1 reads DFQATT; CDR2 reads SNEGSKA (reference sequence). This CDR3 is 15 amino acids long. CDR3 DNA: TGCAGTGCTAGCCAGGGAGGGAACTCCTACAATGAGCAGTTCTTC. It encodes CSASQGGNSYNEQFF.

This clonotype was seen a few times. The chain couples TRBV19 to TRBJ2-3; 8 positions match TRBD2. Looked up from germline, CDR1 is LNHDA and CDR2 is SQIVND (reference sequence). V shed 6 bases and J 3 bases; nucleotides not matched to a gene: 8. The length of the CDR3 is 15 residues. The CDR3 is CASSIITSGTDTQYF. The DNA for the CDR3 is TGTGCCAGTAGCATCATCACTAGCGGAACAGATACGCAGTATTTT.

This clonotype was detected ten times or more. The V and J genes are TRBV11-2 and TRBJ2-7, with 9 bases identical to TRBD1. This CDR3 is built from 15 residues. CDR1 SGHAT and CDR2 FQNNGV come from the germline V gene. V trimming: 3 bases; J trimming: 3 bases; junction bases outside the gene matches: 6. In DNA form, the CDR3 reads TGTGCCAGCAGCTTCCTGACAGGGGGTGGCTACGAGCAGTACTTC. It codes for CASSFLTGGGYEQYF.

There are many counts of this clonotype. The chain joins TRBV20-1 to TRBJ1-1; no definite D call. Trimming took off 3 bases at V and 4 bases at J, with 12 bases between the two ends. Per the germline V gene, CDR1 is DFQATT and CDR2 is SNEGSKA (reference sequence). The CDR3 runs to 13 residues. The CDR3 DNA reads TGCAGTGCTAGGAGTTCCCGGGGCACTGAAGCTTTCTTT. It translates to CSARSSRGTEAFF.

In its sample, this clonotype was seen many times. The chain is built from TRBV4-1 and TRBJ1-1; 12 bases map to TRBD1. The CDR3 sequence is 16 residues long. Germline V gene lookup returns CDR1 MGHRA and CDR2 YSYEKL. Losses at the gene ends were 6 bases for V and 5 bases for J; bases not matched to a gene: 10. The CDR3 spells CASRAGTGGGGTEAFF. DNA of the CDR3: TGCGCCAGCAGAGCCGGGACAGGGGGCGGAGGGACTGAAGCTTTCTTT.